This T cell receptor beta chain comes out of a study of cytomegalovirus exposure and HLA in healthy donors. On this clone itself: Antigen specificity is unknown.

Overall study results and limits: Clonal expansion was found to be greater in HLA-associated TCR beta chains than in equally common others in a later analysis. A later analysis found TCR association rates differed by HLA locus, highest for DRB1 and lowest for HLA-C. Another analysis was done later, and it associated around 15,000 TCR beta sequences with HLA alleles at 0.05 false discovery rate.

The CDR3 spans 17 residues. Germline assignment: CDR1 SGHRS and CDR2 YFSETQ. Trimming took 0 bases from V and 1 from J; bases not matched to a gene: 6. The PCR ran on 60 Vbeta and 13 Jbeta primers. Here immunoSEQ multiplex PCR was the method, and the copy in TCRdb shows in-frame clones only, minus some. The sample includes fewer than 180,000 clones, more than 65% of them seen just once. Sequenced: PBMCs. The rearrangement links TRBV5-1 to TRBJ2-1; 8 bases align to TRBD2. The clonotype originates from a man aged 45-60 years in good health and CMV-seropositive. CDR3 protein: CASSLVLAGFSYNEQFF. The DNA of the CDR3 is TGCGCCAGCAGCTTGGTGCTAGCGGGTTTTTCCTACAATGAGCAGTTCTTC.